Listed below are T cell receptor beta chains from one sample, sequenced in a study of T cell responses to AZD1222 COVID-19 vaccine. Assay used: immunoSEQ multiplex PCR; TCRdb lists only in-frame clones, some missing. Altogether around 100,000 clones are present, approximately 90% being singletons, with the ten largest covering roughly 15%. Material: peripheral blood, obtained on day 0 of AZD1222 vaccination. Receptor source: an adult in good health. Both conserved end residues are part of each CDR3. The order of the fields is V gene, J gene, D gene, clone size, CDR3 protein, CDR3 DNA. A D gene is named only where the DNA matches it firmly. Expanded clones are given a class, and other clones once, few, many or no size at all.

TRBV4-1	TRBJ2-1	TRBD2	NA	CASSQPYRSSGNNEQFF	TGCGCCAGCAGCCAACCTTACCGTTCTAGCGGGAACAATGAGCAGTTCTTC
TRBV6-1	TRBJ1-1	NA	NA	CASSERGGLNTEAFF	TGTGCCAGCAGTGAACGCGGGGGTTTGAACACTGAAGCTTTCTTT
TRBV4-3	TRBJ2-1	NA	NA	CASSQDRAGEQFF	TGCGCCAGCAGCCAAGATAGGGCGGGGGAGCAGTTCTTC
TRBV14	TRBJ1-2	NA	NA	CASSEQGYGYTF	TGTGCCAGCAGTGAACAGGGCTATGGCTACACCTTC
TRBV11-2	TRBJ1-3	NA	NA	CATRQLGNTIYF	TGTGCCACCAGACAGTTAGGAAACACCATATATTTT
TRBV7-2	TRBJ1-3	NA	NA	CASSLYPGLEGNTIYF	TGTGCCAGCAGCTTATACCCGGGTCTGGAGGGAAACACCATATATTTT
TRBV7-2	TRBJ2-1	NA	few	CASSLDGSSYNEQFF	TGTGCCAGCAGCTTAGACGGGAGCTCCTACAATGAGCAGTTCTTC
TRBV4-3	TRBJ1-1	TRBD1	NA	CASSQDSGGNTEAFF	TGCGCCAGCAGCCAAGATTCAGGGGGAAACACTGAAGCTTTCTTT
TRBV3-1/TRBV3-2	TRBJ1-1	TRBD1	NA	CASSLRTGRTTEAFF	TGTGCCAGCAGCCTACGGACAGGGAGAACCACTGAAGCTTTCTTT
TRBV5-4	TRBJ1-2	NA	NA	CASSLYGGYGYTF	TGTGCCAGCAGCTTGTACGGAGGCTATGGCTACACCTTC
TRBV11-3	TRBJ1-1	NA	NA	CASSLKSYTEAFF	TGTGCCAGCAGCTTAAAGTCCTACACTGAAGCTTTCTTT
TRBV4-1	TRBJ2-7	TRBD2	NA	CASSQAQGGWEQYF	TGCGCCAGCAGCCAAGCCCAGGGAGGGTGGGAGCAGTACTTC
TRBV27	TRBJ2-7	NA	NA	CASRRNPTNYEQYF	TGTGCCAGCAGACGGAATCCGACTAACTACGAGCAGTACTTC
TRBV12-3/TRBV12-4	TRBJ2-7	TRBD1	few	CASSYYRGEQYF	TGTGCCAGCAGTTACTACAGGGGCGAGCAGTACTTC
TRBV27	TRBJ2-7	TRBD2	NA	CASRNGGVSYEQYF	TGTGCCAGCAGGAACGGGGGGGTCTCCTACGAGCAGTACTTC
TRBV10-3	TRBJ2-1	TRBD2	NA	CAIRTSGRGEQFF	TGTGCCATCAGAACTAGCGGGAGAGGTGAGCAGTTCTTC
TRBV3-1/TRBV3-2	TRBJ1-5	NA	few	CASSQGVYQPQHF	TGTGCCAGCAGCCAAGGGGTCTATCAGCCCCAGCATTTT
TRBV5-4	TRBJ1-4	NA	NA	CASSLVGEKLFF	TGTGCCAGCAGCTTGGTGGGTGAAAAACTGTTTTTT
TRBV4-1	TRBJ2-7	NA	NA	CASSQDYRSYEQYF	TGCGCCAGCAGCCAAGACTACAGGTCCTACGAGCAGTACTTC
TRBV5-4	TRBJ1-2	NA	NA	CASRPDSSYGYTF	TGTGCCAGCAGGCCCGACAGTTCCTATGGCTACACCTTC
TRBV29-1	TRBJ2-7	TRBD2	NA	CSVAFGLAVSYEQYF	TGCAGCGTTGCGTTTGGGCTAGCGGTTTCCTACGAGCAGTACTTC
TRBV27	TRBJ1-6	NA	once	CASSPEGGSGNSPLHF	TGTGCCAGCAGTCCAGAGGGGGGGTCGGGTAATTCACCCCTCCACTTT
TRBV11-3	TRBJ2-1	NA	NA	CASSLDTEQFF	TGTGCCAGCAGCTTAGATACCGAGCAGTTCTTC
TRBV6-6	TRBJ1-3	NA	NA	CASRRGDSGNTIYF	TGTGCCAGCAGACGAGGGGACTCTGGAAACACCATATATTTT
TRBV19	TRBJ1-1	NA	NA	CASSRTVDTEAFF	TGTGCCAGTAGTAGGACAGTCGACACTGAAGCTTTCTTT
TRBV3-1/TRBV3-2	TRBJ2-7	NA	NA	CASSQTRDSYEQYF	TGTGCCAGCAGCCAAACTAGGGACTCCTACGAGCAGTACTTC
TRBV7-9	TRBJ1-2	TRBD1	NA	CASSSRQGYYGYTF	TGTGCCAGCAGCTCCCGACAGGGCTACTATGGCTACACCTTC
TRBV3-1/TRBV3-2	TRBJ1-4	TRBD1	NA	CASSQGGTGGFVGEKLFF	TGTGCCAGCAGCCAAGGAGGGACAGGGGGTTTCGTAGGTGAAAAACTGTTTTTT
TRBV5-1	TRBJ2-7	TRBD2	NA	CASSWGLADHYSYEQYF	TGCGCCAGCAGCTGGGGACTAGCGGACCATTACTCCTACGAGCAGTACTTC
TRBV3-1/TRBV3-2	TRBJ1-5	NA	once	CASSQGSTSNQPQHF	TGTGCCAGCAGCCAAGGGTCCACGAGCAATCAGCCCCAGCATTTT
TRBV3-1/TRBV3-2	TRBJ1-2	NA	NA	CASSHNYGYTF	TGTGCCAGCAGCCACAACTATGGCTACACCTTC
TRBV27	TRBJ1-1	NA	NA	CASSYIRGVTEAFF	TGTGCCAGCAGTTATATCAGGGGTGTGACTGAAGCTTTCTTT
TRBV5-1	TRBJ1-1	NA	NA	CASSLTTLNTEAFF	TGCGCCAGCAGCTTGACGACTTTGAACACTGAAGCTTTCTTT
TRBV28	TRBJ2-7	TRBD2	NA	CASSTSGRGNEQYF	TGTGCCAGCAGTACTAGCGGGAGGGGTAACGAGCAGTACTTC
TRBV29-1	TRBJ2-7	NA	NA	CSVLDPVRGNEQYF	TGCAGCGTCCTGGACCCGGTCAGAGGTAACGAGCAGTACTTC
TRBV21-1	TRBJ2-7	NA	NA	CASSPGRVPYEQYF	TGTGCCAGCAGCCCCGGCAGGGTCCCCTACGAGCAGTACTTC
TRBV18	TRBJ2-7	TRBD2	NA	CASSFGLASEQYF	TGTGCCAGCTCGTTCGGACTAGCGTCCGAGCAGTACTTC
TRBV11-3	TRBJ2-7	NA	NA	CASREGAAESYEQYF	TGTGCCAGCAGGGAAGGAGCGGCCGAATCCTACGAGCAGTACTTC
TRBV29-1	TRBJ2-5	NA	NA	CSVDLQTRTQYF	TGCAGCGTTGATCTTCAGACCCGGACCCAGTACTTC
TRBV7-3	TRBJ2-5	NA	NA	CASSANPSGTQYF	TGTGCCAGCAGCGCAAACCCAAGCGGGACCCAGTACTTC
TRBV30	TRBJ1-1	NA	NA	CAWSAGYPDTEAFF	TGTGCCTGGAGTGCAGGGTACCCCGACACTGAAGCTTTCTTT
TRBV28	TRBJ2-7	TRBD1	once	CASSSGQSHEQYF	TGTGCCAGCAGTTCGGGACAGAGCCACGAGCAGTACTTC